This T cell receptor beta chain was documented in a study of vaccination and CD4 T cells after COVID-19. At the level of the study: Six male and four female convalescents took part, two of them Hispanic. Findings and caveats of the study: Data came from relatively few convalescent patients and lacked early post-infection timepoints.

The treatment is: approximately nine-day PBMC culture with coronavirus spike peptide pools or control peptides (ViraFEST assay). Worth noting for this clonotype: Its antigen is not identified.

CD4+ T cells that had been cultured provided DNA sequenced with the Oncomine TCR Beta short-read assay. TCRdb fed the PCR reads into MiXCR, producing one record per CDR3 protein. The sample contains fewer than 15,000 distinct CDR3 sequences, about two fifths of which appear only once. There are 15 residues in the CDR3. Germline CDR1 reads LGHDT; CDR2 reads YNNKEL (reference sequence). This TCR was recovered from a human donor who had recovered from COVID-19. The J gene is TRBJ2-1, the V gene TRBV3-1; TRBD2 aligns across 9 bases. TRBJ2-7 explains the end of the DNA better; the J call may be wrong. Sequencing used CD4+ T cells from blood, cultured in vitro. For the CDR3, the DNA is TGTGCCAGCAGCCATGCGGTAGCGGGAGTCCCCGAGCAGTACTTC. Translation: CASSHAVAGVPEQYF.